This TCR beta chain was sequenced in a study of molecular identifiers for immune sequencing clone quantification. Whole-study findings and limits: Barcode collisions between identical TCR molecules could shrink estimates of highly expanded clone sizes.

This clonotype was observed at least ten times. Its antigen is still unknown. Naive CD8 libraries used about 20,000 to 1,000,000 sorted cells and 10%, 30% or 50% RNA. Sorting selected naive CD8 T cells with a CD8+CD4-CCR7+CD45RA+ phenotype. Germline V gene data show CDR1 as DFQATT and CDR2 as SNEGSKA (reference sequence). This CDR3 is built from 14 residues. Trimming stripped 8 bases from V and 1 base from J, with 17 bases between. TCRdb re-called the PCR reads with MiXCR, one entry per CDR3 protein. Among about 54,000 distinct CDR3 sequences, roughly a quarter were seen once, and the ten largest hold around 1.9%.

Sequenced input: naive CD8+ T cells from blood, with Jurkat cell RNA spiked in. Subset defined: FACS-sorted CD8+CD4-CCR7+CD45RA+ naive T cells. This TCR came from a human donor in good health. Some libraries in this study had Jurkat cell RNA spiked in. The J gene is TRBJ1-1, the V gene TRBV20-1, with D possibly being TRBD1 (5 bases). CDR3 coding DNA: TGCAGTCATTTGAGGCCAGGGCCGAACACTGAAGCTTTCTTT. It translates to CSHLRPGPNTEAFF.